The 20 T cell receptor beta chains below come from one sample, sequenced in a study of T cell responses to AZD1222 COVID-19 vaccine. Produced via immunoSEQ multiplex PCR; TCRdb's table is partial and in-frame only. The table records 90,000 to 140,000 clones, over 75% of them present only once. Material: peripheral blood, obtained on day 0 of AZD1222 vaccination. These receptors were taken from an adult in good health.

V and J are TRBV21-1 and TRBJ1-2; the D segment call TRBD1 is taken from the table without a DNA check. TRBV21-1 corresponds to a pseudogene. The CDR3 length is 15 residues. The CDR3 is CASSTWTGEGYGYTF. DNA of the CDR3: TGTGCCAGCAGCACATGGACAGGGGAGGGCTATGGCTACACCTTC.

This chain connects TRBV19 to TRBJ2-1; the D gene is possibly TRBD2 (6 bases). This CDR3 is 13 amino acids long. With 5 bases removed from V and 6 bases from J, the gap between germline ends came to 11 bases. The V gene's germline CDR1 is LNHDA and CDR2 SQIVND (reference sequence). In nucleotides, the CDR3 is TGTGCCAGTAGTGCCGGGACTTTCAATGAGCAGTTCTTC. Translated, it gives CASSAGTFNEQFF.

The chain joins TRBV4-2 to TRBJ2-7, with 9 bases identical to TRBD2. Germline CDR1 reads LGHNA; CDR2 reads YNFKEQ. This CDR3 has 17 residues. The junction had 14 bases not matched to a gene; V was cut back by 3 bases and J by 5 bases. In DNA, the CDR3 is TGTGCCAGCAGCCAGATCGCCAGTGGGACTAGCAACCACGAGCAGTACTTC. It is translated as CASSQIASGTSNHEQYF.

This chain uses TRBV13 with TRBJ2-1; 7 bases match TRBD2. From germline, CDR1 is PRHDT and CDR2 FYEKMQ (reference sequence). This CDR3 has 16 amino acids. J lost 6 bases, V lost 2 bases, and 10 bases had no gene match. The CDR3 coding sequence is TGTGCCAGCAGCTTACGGAGTGGGAGGGCCATCAATGAGCAGTTCTTC. Its protein is CASSLRSGRAINEQFF.

CDR3 sequence: CASSFGQTSNQPQHF. The CDR3 region has the DNA TGTGCCAGCAGCTTCGGACAGACTAGCAATCAGCCCCAGCATTTT. The genes are TRBV7-2 and TRBJ1-5, with D possibly matching TRBD1 (6 bases). The ends were cut back, 3 bases at V and 0 bases at J, with 9 bases in the middle. Germline V gene lookup returns CDR1 SGHTA and CDR2 FQGNSA. The CDR3 is 15 residues long.

V is TRBV11-2 and J is TRBJ2-7; D may be TRBD2 (6 bases). The CDR3 sequence is 16 residues long. Trimming left V 5 bases short and J 3 bases short, with 20 bases between. CDR1 and CDR2 (germline): SGHAT, FQNNGV. The CDR3 spells CASSGGVGALVYEQYF. The CDR3 region has the DNA TGTGCCAGCAGCGGAGGGGTAGGCGCCCTCGTCTACGAGCAGTACTTC.

This clone was detected only a few times. The gene calls are TRBV2 and TRBJ2-1, with D possibly TRBD2 on 6 matching bases. CDR1 and CDR2 (germline): SNHLY, FYNNEI. V lost 6 bases and J lost 0, with 12 bases in between. CDR3 length equals 15 residues. The CDR3 is CASSDHGSSYNEQFF. DNA for the CDR3: TGTGCCAGCAGCGACCACGGGAGCTCCTACAATGAGCAGTTCTTC.

The rearrangement uses TRBV4-3 and TRBJ2-1; 14 bases are a match to TRBD2. V dropped 1 base and J dropped 0; count of bases not matched to a gene: 5. This CDR3 spans 19 amino acids. CDR1 and CDR2 (germline): LGHNA, YSLEER. The CDR3 nucleotides read TGCGCCAGCAGCCAAGGCGAGACTAGCGGGAGGGTCTCCTACAATGAGCAGTTCTTC. It codes for CASSQGETSGRVSYNEQFF.

The gene calls are TRBV7-8 and TRBJ2-1, with D possibly called TRBD1 or TRBD2 (5 bases each). The CDR3 length is 15 residues. Between the trimmed V and J ends, which lost 1 base and 9 bases, there was a span of 16 bases. Germline V lookup: CDR1 SGHVS, CDR2 FQNEAQ. The CDR3 DNA reads TGTGCCAGCAGCTTAGGGGACCAAAGATTGGGTGAGCAGTTCTTC. The encoded protein is CASSLGDQRLGEQFF.

V is TRBV6-2 or TRBV6-3 and J is TRBJ2-1; TRBD1 aligns across 8 bases. The germline V gene encodes CDR1 MNHEY and CDR2 SVGEGT. V lost 2 bases, J lost 0 bases, and 15 bases stayed unmatched. The CDR3 covers 20 residues. The DNA of the CDR3 is TGTGCCAGCAGTTACCCGGAAGGGACAGGAGATAAAAGCTCCTACAATGAGCAGTTCTTC. Amino acids: CASSYPEGTGDKSSYNEQFF.

The chain couples TRBV24-1 to TRBJ2-3; D tentatively reads TRBD1 or TRBD2 (5 bases each). The V gene's germline CDR1 is KGHDR and CDR2 SFDVKD. The CDR3 covers 15 residues. V gave up 10 bases and J gave up 3 bases, with 19 bases separating them. The CDR3 coding sequence is TGTGCCACTGGGACCCCAGCCCGTAGGACAGATACGCAGTATTTT. It translates to CATGTPARRTDTQYF.

The V call is TRBV4-1, the J call TRBJ2-3; 10 bases match TRBD1. Germline V gene sequence: CDR1 MGHRA, CDR2 YSYEKL. This CDR3 has 17 amino acids. V lost 2 bases, J lost 3 bases, and 8 bases stayed unmatched. The CDR3 reads CASSQLPGQGMTDTQYF. In DNA, the CDR3 is TGCGCCAGCAGCCAACTTCCGGGACAGGGGATGACAGATACGCAGTATTTT.

This chain links TRBV23-1 with TRBJ2-7; 9 bases agree with TRBD2. TRBV23-1 qualifies as an ORF whose function is uncertain. J gave up 3 bases and V 2 bases, and 11 bases lay outside the gene matches. This CDR3 is 17 amino acids long. CDR3: CASSQMGVAGALYEQYF. For the CDR3, the DNA is TGCGCCAGCAGTCAAATGGGGGTAGCGGGAGCACTCTACGAGCAGTACTTC.

The chain carries TRBV14 and TRBJ2-7; 7 bases are a match to TRBD2. Germline CDR1 and CDR2: SGHDN and FVKESK. Trimming removed 0 bases from V and 7 bases from J; junction bases left unmatched: 12. The CDR3 has 16 residues. For the CDR3, the DNA is TGTGCCAGCAGCCAAGATATCGCGGGAGATGCGAAAGAGCAGTACTTC. This encodes CASSQDIAGDAKEQYF.

This chain joins TRBV6-4 and TRBJ2-5, with 7 bases identical to TRBD1. CDR1 and CDR2 (germline): MRHNA, SNTAGT. V gave up 6 bases and J gave up 5 bases; unmatched junction bases: 6. The CDR3 length is 13 residues. The CDR3 protein is CASSKGAGETQYF. The DNA of the CDR3 is TGTGCCAGCAGCAAGGGGGCCGGGGAGACCCAGTACTTC.

The V gene is TRBV28, the J gene TRBJ1-5; no clear D gene. CDR1 and CDR2 (germline): MDHEN, SYDVKM. This CDR3 comprises 14 residues. Between the trimmed V and J ends, which lost 0 bases and 0 bases, there was a span of 3 bases. The CDR3 protein is CASSLWGSNQPQHF. CDR3 in DNA: TGTGCCAGCAGTTTATGGGGTAGCAATCAGCCCCAGCATTTT.

This rearrangement joins TRBV12-5 to TRBJ2-1; D call uncertain. V was shortened by 2 bases and J by 6 bases, with 14 bases between the two germline ends. Germline-derived CDR1 and CDR2 are LGHNT and FRNRAP. CDR3 size: 15 residues. In nucleotides, the CDR3 is TGTGCTAGTGGTTTGTCAACGGCGGTCCGCAATGAGCAGTTCTTC. Translated, it gives CASGLSTAVRNEQFF.

The chain employs TRBV21-1 and TRBJ1-2. TRBV21-1 is a recognized pseudogene. This CDR3 has 14 amino acids. The CDR3, as DNA: TGTGCCAGCAGCAAAGGGGCCGGGGGTTTAGGCTACACCTTC. Its translation: CASSKGAGGLGYTF.

The chain's CDR3 is CASSPAGGELFF. Here the CDR3 DNA reads TGTGCCAGCAGTCCAGCTGGCGGGGAGCTGTTTTTT. The chain carries TRBV6-2 or TRBV6-3 and TRBJ2-2; D is uncertain. Germline loops: CDR1 MNHEY, CDR2 SVGEGT. The CDR3 loop spans 12 amino acids. V lost 5 bases, J lost 7 bases, and 8 bases lay in between.

This chain's CDR3 is CASSPGTVNTEAFF. For the CDR3, the DNA is TGTGCCAGTAGTCCCGGGACAGTCAACACTGAAGCTTTCTTT. The chain uses TRBV19 and TRBJ1-1, with 7 positions matching TRBD1. Germline V gives CDR1 LNHDA, CDR2 SQIVND (reference sequence). V dropped 5 bases and J dropped 2; count of bases not matched to a gene: 5. The CDR3 is 14 amino acids.